This T cell receptor (beta chain) was recovered during a study of T cell repertoires in cytomegalovirus infection (dated 2019 in TCRdb). Some background on the complete study: Donor HLA type was relevant to the analysis, because carriage of CMV infection together with the matching HLA type was indicated by public TCR beta signatures. On the study overall, not on this receptor specifically: The ex vivo response was dominated by HLA-C-restricted CMV-specific TCR beta clonotypes, and the single most frequent clonotype in two of eight donors was supplied by these HLA-C-restricted clonotypes. Cumulative frequency of public TCR beta family members discriminated carriers of CMV infection plus the relevant HLA type in this cohort and an independent 352-donor cohort.

A note on this clonotype: Its cognate antigen has yet to be identified. Base qualities are not provided; no much larger clone lies one nucleotide away.

Sequencing was carried out with an Illumina HiSeq 1500. TCRdb reanalyzed the raw reads on its own, using fastp at Q25 for trimming and MiXCR for clone calling, and kept in-frame beta chains. Entries are consolidated by CDR3 protein sequence, retaining the most common genes and DNA. In this sample the table shows around 530,000 distinct CDR3 sequences, about 15% of which occur a single time. 20% to 30% of the sample rests with the top ten. V drops 5 bases and J drops 2 bases, leaving 7 bases in between. The CDR3 holds 12 amino acids from the cysteine to the phenylalanine. Solely the CDR3 DNA is kept, with 36 bases framed from the first base. The germline V gene (reference sequence) sets CDR1 to DFQATT and CDR2 to SNEGSKA.

This sequence uses TRBV20-1 and TRBJ2-1, with the D gene too uncertain to name. The source is a human donor in good health (CMV status not recorded). Some clones in this sample may be carry-over from other donors' samples. Sequencing input: CD8+ T cells from PBMCs. The nucleotide sequence is TGCAGTGCTCGTCAGGCCTACAATGAGCAGTTCTTC. This translates into CSARQAYNEQFF.